The 18 T cell receptor beta chains listed next were all sequenced from one sample in a study of CD8 T cells in ankylosing spondylitis. Notes on the study in general: Among TCR beta sequences, a motif of roughly 8 highly homologous variants appeared characteristic of ankylosing spondylitis blood.

These receptors have no known antigen. TCRdb called the 5' RACE reads again in MiXCR, with one record for every CDR3 protein. The repertoire holds around 770,000 distinct CDR3 sequences, with over 9.5% as singletons. Sequencing used blood, either unsorted or a sorted T cell fraction (not recorded which). The source is a male donor with ankylosing spondylitis.

The gene calls are TRBV7-3 and TRBJ2-1; D perhaps matches TRBD1 (5 bases). Trimming took 5 bases from V and 2 from J, leaving 13 bases between them. Per the germline V gene, CDR1 is SGHTA and CDR2 is FQGTGA. This CDR3 has 15 residues. For the CDR3, the DNA is TGTGCCAGCAGCCCCGGAAGGGGAACCTACAATGAGCAGTTCTTC. Residues: CASSPGRGTYNEQFF.

The V and J genes are TRBV18 and TRBJ1-2; the D gene is possibly TRBD1 (6 bases). This CDR3 region has 15 residues. Germline values: CDR1 KGHSH, CDR2 LQKENI. With 3 bases removed from V and 4 bases from J, the gap between germline ends came to 15 bases. The CDR3 loop is CASSPRTENRYGYTF. For the CDR3, the DNA is TGTGCCAGCTCACCGCGGACAGAAAACCGCTATGGCTACACCTTC. Looking up the rest from reference TRBV18 and TRBJ1-2 gives the full variable domain: NAGVMQNPRHLVRRRGQEARLRCSPMKGHSHVYWYRQLPEEGLKFMVYLQKENIIDESGMPKERFSAEFPKEGPSILRIQQVVRGDSAAYFCASSPRTENRYGYTFGSGTRLTVV.

This clonotype was counted many times. This sequence joins TRBV20-1 and TRBJ2-2, with D perhaps matching TRBD1 (7 bases). The CDR3 consists of 14 residues. Trimming shortened V by 5 bases and J by 2 bases, and 12 bases separated the two germline ends. Germline CDR1 and CDR2: DFQATT and SNEGSKA (reference sequence). CDR3 in DNA: TGCAGTGCTGGAGGGGACAGAAACACCGGGGAGCTGTTTTTT. As protein: CSAGGDRNTGELFF.

This clonotype was observed a handful of times. The CDR3 sequence: CASSARTSGRTPYEQYF. In DNA, the CDR3 is TGCGCCAGCAGCGCCAGGACTAGCGGGAGGACCCCCTACGAGCAGTACTTC. V is TRBV5-1 and J is TRBJ2-7; the match to TRBD2 covers 14 bases. This CDR3 has 17 residues. J gave up 2 bases and V 4 bases, and 8 bases lay outside the gene matches. CDR1 SGHRS and CDR2 YFSETQ come from the germline V gene. The full variable domain, completed using reference TRBV5-1 and TRBJ2-7, is KAGVTQTPRYLIKTRGQQVTLSCSPISGHRSVSWYQQTPGQGLQFLFEYFSETQRNKGNFPGRFSGRQFSNSRSEMNVSTLELGDSALYLCASSARTSGRTPYEQYFGPGTRLTVT.

This clonotype was detected ten times or more. The chain is built from TRBV6-5 and TRBJ2-3; D remains unclear. Germline CDR1 reads MNHEY; CDR2 reads SVGAGI. V lost 4 bases to trimming and J lost 2 bases, with 10 bases between them. The CDR3 has 14 amino acids. This CDR3 is CASSLREYTDTQYF. DNA for the CDR3: TGTGCCAGCAGTTTAAGGGAATACACAGATACGCAGTATTTT.

In this sample, this clonotype turned up a few times. This chain joins TRBV5-4 and TRBJ2-2; 9 bases match TRBD2. Trimming removed 5 bases from V and 3 bases from J; junction bases left unmatched: 8. Looked up from germline, CDR1 is SGHNT and CDR2 is YYREEE (reference sequence). The CDR3 covers 16 residues. The CDR3 loop reads CASSHSGRWDTGELFF. CDR3 in DNA: TGTGCCAGCAGTCATAGCGGGAGATGGGACACCGGGGAGCTGTTTTTT.

The genes are TRBV27 and TRBJ1-1; D is unclear. Germline assignment: CDR1 MNHEY and CDR2 SMNVEV (reference sequence). The CDR3 loop spans 15 amino acids. The V end was cut by 3 bases, the J end by 5 bases, with 16 bases between. The CDR3 bases are TGTGCCAGCAGTTTCTTCTCTCCGTATCGGACTGAAGCTTTCTTT. It codes for CASSFFSPYRTEAFF.

The rearrangement uses TRBV11-2 and TRBJ2-1; 7 bases match TRBD2. The J segment lost 2 bases and the V segment lost 1 base, leaving 5 bases of the junction unmatched. Germline V gene lookup returns CDR1 SGHAT and CDR2 FQNNGV. This CDR3 has 16 residues. CDR3 coding DNA: TGTGCCAGCAGCTTAGGGGTCGGGACTACCTACAATGAGCAGTTCTTC. Amino acids: CASSLGVGTTYNEQFF.

The chain employs TRBV12-3 or TRBV12-4 and TRBJ2-5; no definite D call. The length of the CDR3 is 12 residues. Trimming took 3 bases from V and 5 from J, leaving 7 bases between them. The CDR3 region is CASSFFWETQYF. The CDR3 bases are TGTGCCAGCAGTTTTTTTTGGGAGACCCAGTACTTC.

Only a few counts were recorded for this clonotype. This rearrangement joins TRBV7-2 to TRBJ2-1, with TRBD2 matching over 10 bases. Unmatched junction bases numbered 15, after V lost 4 bases and J lost 12 bases. Germline V gives CDR1 SGHTA, CDR2 FQGNSA. This CDR3 has 16 residues. The CDR3 loop is CASSSIRPSGGGGQFF. The CDR3 DNA reads TGTGCCAGCAGCTCAATCCGTCCTAGCGGGGGAGGGGGGCAGTTCTTC.

This chain links TRBV10-3 with TRBJ2-3, with D perhaps matching TRBD2 (6 bases). The ends were cut back, 3 bases at V and 6 bases at J, with 10 bases in the middle. CDR3 length: 13 residues. Germline loops: CDR1 ENHRY, CDR2 SYGVKD. In DNA, the CDR3 is TGTGCCATCAGTGAAGCGGAGGGGGATACGCAGTATTTT. Protein: CAISEAEGDTQYF.

This clonotype was seen a few times. The chain links TRBV5-1 to TRBJ2-1; TRBD2 might be the D (6 bases). Per germline, CDR1 SGHRS and CDR2 YFSETQ. The V gene lost 6 bases and the J gene lost 0 bases, with 13 bases spanning the gap. The length of the CDR3 is 15 residues. CDR3 amino acids: CASTIAASSYNEQFF. CDR3 in DNA: TGCGCCAGCACCATAGCGGCAAGCTCCTACAATGAGCAGTTCTTC.

The chain combines TRBV12-3 or TRBV12-4 with TRBJ2-2; 7 positions agree with TRBD2. Unmatched junction bases numbered 14, after V lost 1 base and J lost 6 bases. This CDR3 contains 18 residues. The CDR3 reads CASSLGRKRLAEAGELFF. As DNA, the CDR3 is TGTGCCAGCAGTTTAGGGCGTAAGAGACTAGCCGAGGCCGGGGAGCTGTTTTTT.

The chain uses TRBV21-1 and TRBJ2-7; the D call of TRBD1 is as the table states it, not checked on the DNA. TRBV21-1 constitutes a pseudogene. The CDR3 covers 16 residues. As DNA, the CDR3 is TGTGCCAGCAGCACGAGAGGGGACAGACGAACCTACGAGCAGTACTTC. It is translated as CASSTRGDRRTYEQYF.

This clonotype was counted a few times. The chain combines TRBV20-1 with TRBJ2-1, with 10 bases identical to TRBD1. The trim removed 5 bases at V and 8 bases at J, leaving 12 bases unmatched. In germline, CDR1 is DFQATT, CDR2 SNEGSKA (reference sequence). This CDR3 contains 15 residues. The CDR3 reads CSAWAWDRGFDEQFF. The CDR3 DNA follows: TGCAGTGCTTGGGCCTGGGACAGGGGATTCGATGAGCAGTTCTTC.

This clonotype has more than one count but fewer than ten. The rearrangement uses TRBV10-3 and TRBJ2-3; 7 bases align to TRBD1. Germline-derived CDR1 and CDR2 are ENHRY and SYGVKD. This CDR3 region has 14 residues. V lost 10 bases and J lost 1; bases outside the gene matches: 8. DNA for the CDR3: TGTGCCACCCGGACAGGAAGGGGCACAGATACGCAGTATTTT. Translating it yields CATRTGRGTDTQYF.

This clonotype showed up just a few times. This chain uses TRBV29-1 with TRBJ2-7; TRBD2 aligns across 9 bases. After removal of 4 bases from V and 5 bases from J, the junction contained 12 bases not matched to a gene. Germline assignment: CDR1 SQVTM and CDR2 ANQGSEA. This CDR3 is built from 15 residues. CDR3 region: CSVVRLSGSTHEQYF. CDR3 sequence (DNA): TGCAGCGTTGTTCGTCTTAGCGGGAGTACTCACGAGCAGTACTTC.

Only a few counts were recorded for this clonotype. The genes are TRBV20-1 and TRBJ2-3; a weak D match, TRBD1 (5 bases). Looked up from germline, CDR1 is DFQATT and CDR2 is SNEGSKA (reference sequence). The V and J ends lost 0 bases and 0 bases respectively, with 13 bases between them. The CDR3 length is 16 residues. This chain's CDR3 is CSARDQGRWSTDTQYF. The CDR3, as DNA: TGCAGTGCTAGAGATCAGGGAAGGTGGAGCACAGATACGCAGTATTTT.